What follows are 21 T cell receptor delta chains derived from one specimen sequenced in a study of Vδ1+ human thymocytes. Overall study results and limits: In the thymus, TRG and TRD repertoires looked highly polyclonal with Gaussian CDR3 lengths.

These TCRs are of unknown antigen specificity. Sequences come from RNA converted to cDNA by reverse transcription. The CDR3 regions were amplified by multiplex PCR from V-gene primers to a constant-region primer. TCRdb re-called clones from the multiplex PCR reads via CATT. The data hold more than 45,000 delta-chain clones, with roughly 16% observed a single time. Sample: Vdelta1+ gamma-delta thymocytes from the thymus. Documented subset: FACS-sorted CD3+ TCRalphabeta- TCRVdelta1+ TCRVdelta2- thymocytes. All receptors derive from a girl less than two years old who had congenital heart surgery.

The chain combines TRDV1 with TRDJ2, with TRDD3 identical over 12 bases. V was pared by 0 bases and J by 4 bases, with 18 bases of the junction left unmatched. Per germline, CDR1 TSWWSYY and CDR2 QGS. The CDR3 length is 22 residues. CDR3 sequence (DNA): TGTGCTCTTGGGGAACTTGCGGGGGTACTGGGGGATACCGTTTGTAGGACAGCACAACTCTTCTTT. It specifies CALGELAGVLGDTVCRTAQLFF.

The rearrangement joins TRDV1 to TRDJ1, with 9 positions matching TRDD3. The V gene end was trimmed by 0 bases and the J gene end by 1 base; junction bases not matched to a gene: 12. The germline CDR1 and CDR2 sequences are TSWWSYY and QGS. There are 19 residues in the CDR3. Written as DNA, the CDR3 is TGTGCTCTTGGGGAACTCCCTACTTGGGGGATATCCCTCACCGATAAACTCATCTTT. Protein sequence: CALGELPTWGISLTDKLIF.

The J gene is TRDJ1, the V gene TRDV1; 8 bases match TRDD3. The length of the CDR3 is 20 residues. Germline loops: CDR1 TSWWSYY, CDR2 QGS. V shed 2 bases and J 3 bases; nucleotides not matched to a gene: 20. This CDR3 is CALGETQSLLLLGGADKLIF. CDR3 bases: TGTGCTCTTGGGGAAACTCAATCCCTACTATTACTGGGGGGAGCCGATAAACTCATCTTT.

This clone came up a few times. This sequence joins TRDV1 and TRDJ1, with 8 bases lining up with TRDD3. CDR3 length equals 18 residues. Looked up from germline, CDR1 is TSWWSYY and CDR2 is QGS. V was pared by 5 bases and J by 0 bases, with 14 bases of the junction left unmatched. The CDR3 nucleotides read TGTGCTCTTGGGACGGACTCCTGCTGGGGGAGATACACCGATAAACTCATCTTT. Translation gives CALGTDSCWGRYTDKLIF.

This clone was picked up a small number of times. V is TRDV1 and J is TRDJ1, with D uncertain. The CDR3 sequence is 15 residues long. The germline V and J ends were trimmed by 1 base and 0 bases, with 9 bases remaining between them. Germline CDR1 TSWWSYY, CDR2 QGS. The CDR3 protein is CALGERSTYTDKLIF. Written as DNA, the CDR3 is TGTGCTCTTGGGGAACGCTCTACATACACCGATAAACTCATCTTT.

Comment on this clone: One end of the junction varies from germline; a read error may be responsible. The V and J genes are TRDV2 and TRDJ1, with 11 bases matching TRDD3. CDR3 length: 13 residues. Germline CDR1 is GEAIGNYY and CDR2 is EKD. Here the CDR3 reads CAPGGYCRDKPIF. The DNA for the CDR3 is TGTGCCCCTGGGGGATACTGTAGGGATAAACCCATCTTT.

The chain has TRDV1 and TRDJ1; TRDD3 aligns across 8 bases. V was pared by 2 bases and J by 3 bases, with 23 bases of the junction left unmatched. The CDR3 loop spans 21 amino acids. Germline-derived CDR1 and CDR2 are TSWWSYY and QGS. The CDR3 nucleotides read TGTGCTCTTGGGGAAATTTCGACCCTACGCTTGGGGGATCCCGGTCCCGATAAACTCATCTTT. As protein: CALGEISTLRLGDPGPDKLIF.

With regard to this clone: The limits of the CDR3 on the DNA are not certain, so only TCRdb's listed CDR3 is given. The chain combines TRAV29/DV5 with TRDJ1; the D call in the table, TRDD3, was not verified against the DNA. CDR1 is NSMFDY and CDR2 is ISSIKDK in the germline V gene. Both ends counted, the CDR3 spans 30 residues. Here the CDR3 reads CSVLLCRPDRFLPFYTEVLGKPNHTDKLIF.

This clone was detected only a few times. This chain uses TRDV1 with TRDJ1; 10 bases match TRDD3. V lost 6 bases and J lost 4; bases outside the gene matches: 35. The CDR3 runs to 24 residues. Per the germline V gene, CDR1 is TSWWSYY and CDR2 is QGS. The CDR3 is CALGSPSPLHLGDTRAWDCDKLIF. Written as DNA, the CDR3 is TGTGCTCTTGGATCCCCCTCTCCCCTTCATTTGGGGGATACCCGGGCCTGGGATTGCGATAAACTCATCTTT.

This clone has just a few counts. This chain links TRDV1 with TRDJ1, with TRDD3 as a possible D gene (5 bases). Between the trimmed V and J ends, which lost 0 bases and 0 bases, there was a span of 17 bases. CDR1 and CDR2 (germline): TSWWSYY, QGS. The CDR3 is made up of 18 amino acids. The CDR3 DNA follows: TGTGCTCTTGGGGAACTATTGGTAAGAGGGGAAAACACCGATAAACTCATCTTT. Protein: CALGELLVRGENTDKLIF.

The chain employs TRDV1 and TRDJ1; TRDD3 matches at 11 bases. The CDR3 has 22 amino acids. The V segment lost 0 bases and the J segment 3 bases; nucleotides outside the gene matches: 21. Germline CDR1 is TSWWSYY and CDR2 is QGS. CDR3 residues: CALGELQGCIVLGDKPADKLIF. The DNA of the CDR3 is TGTGCTCTTGGGGAACTGCAGGGATGCATAGTACTGGGGGATAAGCCCGCCGATAAACTCATCTTT.

As concerns this clone: The same CDR3 can be traced to other DNA sequences in this sample. This sequence joins TRDV1 and TRDJ1; 10 bases are a match to TRDD3. Germline loops: CDR1 TSWWSYY, CDR2 QGS. With V trimmed by 2 bases and J by 0 bases, 9 bases remained unmatched. The CDR3 sequence is 18 residues long. Here the CDR3 DNA reads TGTGCTCTTGGGGAAAGACACTGGGGGATCGAACACACCGATAAACTCATCTTT. As protein: CALGERHWGIEHTDKLIF.

There are a few counts of this clone. The J gene is TRDJ1, the V gene TRDV1; TRDD3 aligns across 7 bases. V trimming: 1 base; J trimming: 0 bases; junction bases outside the gene matches: 14. The CDR3 covers 19 residues. Germline lookup yields CDR1 TSWWSYY and CDR2 QGS. The CDR3 sequence: CALGEPSLYWGLYTDKLIF. For the CDR3, the DNA is TGTGCTCTTGGGGAACCTAGCCTCTACTGGGGACTGTACACCGATAAACTCATCTTT.

This chain links TRDV1 with TRDJ1; possibly TRDD3 for D (6 bases). V was trimmed by 4 bases and J by 9 bases, leaving 21 bases between them. Germline values: CDR1 TSWWSYY, CDR2 QGS. There are 15 residues in the CDR3. The CDR3 nucleotides read TGTGCTCTTGGGGGACCACCCTTGGCGGGGGAAGAACTCATCTTT. Translated: CALGGPPLAGEELIF.

This clone appeared a few times. The rearrangement uses TRDV1 and TRDJ1, with TRDD2 matching over 7 bases. J was trimmed by 10 bases and V by 0 bases; bases with no gene match: 11. CDR3 length equals 15 residues. From germline, CDR1 is TSWWSYY and CDR2 QGS. DNA for the CDR3: TGTGCTCTTGGGGAACTAGGCCTTCCTCCTGAAGTACTCATCTTT. This encodes CALGELGLPPEVLIF.

This chain uses TRDV1 with TRDJ1, with TRDD3 matching over 8 bases. Germline loops: CDR1 TSWWSYY, CDR2 QGS. The CDR3 totals 22 residues. V shed 2 bases and J 3 bases; nucleotides not matched to a gene: 26. The CDR3: CALGEATPYGGYWGILPDKLIF. The CDR3 DNA sequence: TGTGCTCTTGGGGAAGCTACCCCCTACGGGGGGTATTGGGGGATTCTGCCCGATAAACTCATCTTT.

This sequence joins TRDV1 and TRDJ1; D not resolved. Germline V gene lookup returns CDR1 TSWWSYY and CDR2 QGS. Trimming pared 3 bases from V and 6 bases from J, leaving 5 bases between. The CDR3 contains 11 residues. CDR3 amino acids: CALGDPNKLIF. The CDR3 DNA sequence: TGTGCTCTTGGGGACCCAAATAAACTCATCTTT.

This clone was recorded a few times. The gene calls are TRDV1 and TRDJ1; D is possibly TRDD3 (6 bases). Trimming cost V 5 bases and J 5 bases, with 24 bases left between them. Germline loops: CDR1 TSWWSYY, CDR2 QGS. The CDR3 has 17 amino acids. The CDR3 loop reads CALGPTKRWGRGDKLIF. The CDR3 DNA is TGTGCTCTTGGGCCTACAAAGCGCTGGGGTAGGGGGGATAAACTCATCTTT.

The table lists this clone with a few counts. This chain connects TRDV1 to TRDJ2, with TRDD3 matching 10 bases. The CDR3 contains 14 residues. The germline CDR1 and CDR2 sequences are TSWWSYY and QGS. V dropped 7 bases and J dropped 8; count of bases not matched to a gene: 7. This chain's CDR3 is CALVRGIRRAQLFF. Written as DNA, the CDR3 is TGTGCTCTTGTAAGGGGGATACGCAGGGCACAACTCTTCTTT.

The V call is TRDV1, the J call TRDJ1; D is ambiguous. Germline values: CDR1 TSWWSYY, CDR2 QGS. The V end lost 3 bases, the J end lost 0 bases, and 20 bases lay between the germline ends. The CDR3 sequence is 18 residues long. In nucleotides, the CDR3 is TGTGCTCTTGGGGACCCACTACGACCCACCCCCTACACCGATAAACTCATCTTT. This encodes CALGDPLRPTPYTDKLIF.

The genes are TRDV1 and TRDJ1, with TRDD2 matching 9 bases. Germline CDR1 and CDR2: TSWWSYY and QGS. V dropped 2 bases and J dropped 0; count of bases not matched to a gene: 16. CDR3 size: 20 residues. This chain's CDR3 is CALGEAFLRRKGRNTDKLIF. In nucleotides, the CDR3 is TGTGCTCTTGGGGAAGCCTTCCTACGACGGAAGGGTAGAAACACCGATAAACTCATCTTT.